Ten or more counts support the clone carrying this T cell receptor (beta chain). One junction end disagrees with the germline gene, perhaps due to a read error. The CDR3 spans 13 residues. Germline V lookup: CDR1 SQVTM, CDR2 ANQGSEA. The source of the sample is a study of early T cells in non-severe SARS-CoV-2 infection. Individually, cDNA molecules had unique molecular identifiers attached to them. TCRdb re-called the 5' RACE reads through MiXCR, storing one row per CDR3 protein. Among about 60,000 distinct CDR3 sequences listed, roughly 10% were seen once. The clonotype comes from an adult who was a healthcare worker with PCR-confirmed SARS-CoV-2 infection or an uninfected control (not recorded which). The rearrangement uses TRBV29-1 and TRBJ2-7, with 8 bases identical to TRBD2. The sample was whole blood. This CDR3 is CSVEALAGGSLDF. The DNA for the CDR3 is TGCAGCGTTGAAGCCCTGGCGGGAGGTTCCCTGGACTTC.